The 24 T cell receptor beta chains given below trace back to one sample, sequenced in a study of blood T cell repertoires in COVID-19. Profiling relied on immunoSEQ multiplex PCR, and the TCRdb table lists in-frame clones only, not all of them. Of about 99,000 clones in the sample, around 90% were seen once. Sequences were obtained from peripheral blood. The receptors derive from a human donor in a cohort sampled during active COVID-19.

The rearrangement joins TRBV7-9 to TRBJ2-7; tentative D call: TRBD1 (5 bases). The CDR3 is made up of 15 amino acids. Per the germline V gene, CDR1 is SEHNR and CDR2 is FQNEAQ (reference sequence). Trimming took off 3 bases at V and 2 bases at J, with 14 bases between the two ends. The CDR3 sequence is CASSFGDRRAYEQYF. CDR3 DNA: TGTGCCAGCAGCTTCGGTGACAGAAGAGCCTACGAGCAGTACTTC.

V and J are TRBV30 and TRBJ2-7; the D gene is possibly TRBD1 (6 bases). This CDR3 spans 14 amino acids. V was cut by 3 bases and J by 2 bases, with 14 bases left in between. Germline V gene data show CDR1 as GTSNPN and CDR2 as SVGIG (reference sequence). Written as DNA, the CDR3 is TGTGCCTGGAGACATCTAGGGGGAACCTACGAGCAGTACTTC. Its protein is CAWRHLGGTYEQYF.

The chain combines TRBV7-8 with TRBJ2-6, with 8 positions matching TRBD2. CDR1 and CDR2 from the germline V gene are SGHVS and FQNEAQ. After removal of 5 bases from V and 3 bases from J, the junction contained 6 bases not matched to a gene. The CDR3 extends over 16 amino acids. Here the CDR3 DNA reads TGTGCCAGCAGCCCCGGGGGGGCTGGTGGGGCCAACGTCCTGACTTTC. Its protein is CASSPGGAGGANVLTF. The full variable domain, its missing parts supplied by reference TRBV7-8 and TRBJ2-6, is GAGVSQSPRYKVAKRGQDVALRCDPISGHVSLFWYQQALGQGPEFLTYFQNEAQLDKSGLPSDRFFAERPEGSVSTLKIQRTQQEDSAVYLCASSPGGAGGANVLTFGAGSRLTVL.

In its sample, this clone was seen many times. The CDR3 sequence is CALLGGNEQFF. The CDR3 DNA sequence: TGTGCCCTCCTCGGAGGCAATGAGCAGTTCTTC. The V gene is TRBV30, the J gene TRBJ2-1; TRBD2 might be the D (5 bases). The CDR3 is 11 residues long. CDR1 is GTSNPN, CDR2 SVGIG, per germline (reference sequence). V shed 8 bases and J shed 6 bases, with 11 bases lying between them.

For this clone: A junction end diverges from the germline sequence, so it may reflect a read error. The chain has TRBV29-1 and TRBJ2-2, with 7 bases that match TRBD1. The CDR3 spans 14 residues. Germline V lookup: CDR1 SQVTM, CDR2 ANQGSEA. The CDR3 loop is CSGRARGNSGELFF. CDR3 coding DNA: TGCAGCGGCAGAGCCAGGGGGAACTCCGGGGAGCTGTTTTTT.

In this sample, this clone turned up a few times. The rearrangement joins TRBV6-6 to TRBJ2-5; D unresolved. V lost 2 bases and J lost 5, with 6 bases in between. The germline V gene encodes CDR1 MNHNY and CDR2 SVGAGI (reference sequence). The CDR3 runs to 12 residues. CDR3 in amino acids: CASSYSAETQYF. CDR3 DNA sequence: TGTGCCAGCAGTTACAGCGCCGAGACCCAGTACTTC.

V usage is TRBV24-1 and J usage is TRBJ2-1, with 9 bases fitting TRBD1. The CDR3 has 15 residues. The ends lost 3 bases at V and 4 bases at J; junction bases unmatched: 3. Germline V lookup: CDR1 KGHDR, CDR2 SFDVKD. The CDR3, as DNA: TGTGCCACCAGTGATACCGGGACAGGGTACAATGAGCAGTTCTTC. Protein: CATSDTGTGYNEQFF.

The V call is TRBV10-1, the J call TRBJ2-1, with TRBD1 identical over 7 bases. This CDR3 spans 15 amino acids. The J segment lost 7 bases and the V segment lost 3 bases, leaving 9 bases of the junction unmatched. From germline, CDR1 is WNHNN and CDR2 SYGVQD (reference sequence). The CDR3 region has the DNA TGCGCCAGCAGTGAAACAGGGGTTTTCTGGAATGAGCAGTTCTTC. Its translation is CASSETGVFWNEQFF.

The chain has TRBV5-6 and TRBJ2-7; 10 positions match TRBD1. The germline CDR1 and CDR2 sequences are SGHDT and YYEEEE. V was pared by 1 base and J by 6 bases, with 7 bases of the junction left unmatched. This CDR3 is built from 15 residues. CDR3 nucleotides: TGTGCCAGCAGCTTGTGGGGACAGGGGATCAGCGAGCAGTACTTC. It encodes CASSLWGQGISEQYF.

The chain carries TRBV27 and TRBJ2-2; TRBD1 might be the D (5 bases). This CDR3 comprises 15 residues. The V gene's germline CDR1 is MNHEY and CDR2 SMNVEV (reference sequence). Trimming pared 4 bases from V and 5 bases from J, leaving 14 bases between. The CDR3 region is CASSWGGSWTGELFF. The DNA for the CDR3 is TGTGCCAGCAGTTGGGGCGGCTCGTGGACCGGGGAGCTGTTTTTT.

The chain joins TRBV30 to TRBJ2-7, with D perhaps TRBD2 (6 bases). This CDR3 region has 11 residues. V was shortened by 4 bases and J by 2 bases, with 6 bases between the two germline ends. Germline V gene data show CDR1 as GTSNPN and CDR2 as SVGIG (reference sequence). The chain's CDR3 is CAWIAAYEQYF. The CDR3 nucleotides are TGTGCCTGGATAGCGGCCTACGAGCAGTACTTC.

The chain uses TRBV6-5 and TRBJ1-1; TRBD1 might be the D (6 bases). The CDR3 consists of 12 residues. Germline V gives CDR1 MNHEY, CDR2 SVGAGI. The germline V and J ends were trimmed by 8 bases and 2 bases, with 9 bases remaining between them. The CDR3 region is CASGTFNTEAFF. Here the CDR3 DNA reads TGTGCCAGCGGGACATTTAACACTGAAGCTTTCTTT.

CDR3 coding DNA: TGTGCCAGCAGTTTAGTGGGACTAGCGGGTAGTGCCCCCCAGTACTTC. Residues: CASSLVGLAGSAPQYF. The J gene is TRBJ2-5, the V gene TRBV28, with 12 bases lining up with TRBD2. CDR1 and CDR2 from the germline V gene are MDHEN and SYDVKM. J lost 9 bases, V lost 2 bases, and 10 bases had no gene match. This CDR3 has 16 amino acids.

V is TRBV2 and J is TRBJ2-5, with 7 nucleotides matching TRBD2. CDR1 is SNHLY and CDR2 is FYNNEI in the germline V gene. Germline trimming cut 1 base from V and 5 bases from J; bases unmatched to any gene: 1. The CDR3 is made up of 13 amino acids. This CDR3 is CASSEGAGETQYF. CDR3 in DNA: TGTGCCAGCAGTGAAGGAGCGGGGGAGACCCAGTACTTC.

V and J are TRBV28 and TRBJ1-5; 7 nucleotides agree with TRBD1. Unmatched junction bases numbered 14, after V lost 6 bases and J lost 9 bases. The germline gives CDR1 MDHEN, CDR2 SYDVKM. This CDR3 region has 15 residues. CDR3 protein: CASSPGGTAPRPQHF. CDR3 nucleotide sequence: TGTGCCAGCAGCCCAGGGGGGACAGCGCCTCGGCCCCAGCATTTT.

The chain links TRBV5-6 to TRBJ1-4, with 8 bases that match TRBD1. The CDR3 consists of 15 residues. The junction had 10 bases not matched to a gene; V was cut back by 4 bases and J by 8 bases. Germline CDR1 reads SGHDT; CDR2 reads YYEEEE. In DNA, the CDR3 is TGTGCCAGCAGCACAGGACAGGGTCTACGGGAAAAACTGTTTTTT. It specifies CASSTGQGLREKLFF.

This rearrangement joins TRBV9 to TRBJ1-4, with 8 bases aligning to TRBD1. This CDR3 has 15 residues. The ends lost 2 bases at V and 7 bases at J; junction bases unmatched: 7. Germline V gene lookup returns CDR1 SGDLS and CDR2 YYNGEE. CDR3 sequence (DNA): TGTGCCAGCAGCGTCGCGACAGGGGCGGGTGAAAAACTGTTTTTT. Translated, it gives CASSVATGAGEKLFF.

This clone came up once. This chain uses TRBV6-6 with TRBJ1-4, with 7 bases lining up with TRBD1. V lost 5 bases and J lost 0; bases outside the gene matches: 3. Per germline, CDR1 MNHNY and CDR2 SVGAGI (reference sequence). The CDR3 has 15 amino acids. CDR3 in DNA: TGTGCCAGCAGTGGGACAGCCGCAACTAATGAAAAACTGTTTTTT. It encodes CASSGTAATNEKLFF.

CDR3 protein: CASSPNSYEQYF. The CDR3 DNA sequence: TGCGCCAGCAGCCCCAACTCCTACGAGCAGTACTTC. The V gene is TRBV5-1, the J gene TRBJ2-7; D not resolved. With 4 bases removed from V and 0 bases from J, the gap between germline ends came to 5 bases. Germline values: CDR1 SGHRS, CDR2 YFSETQ. This CDR3 has 12 residues.

The CDR3 nucleotides read TGTGCCAGCAGCGTAGCTAATGGGACTAGTTCTCGCACAGATACGCAGTATTTT. It yields the protein CASSVANGTSSRTDTQYF. The chain employs TRBV9 and TRBJ2-3; TRBD2 matches 8 bases. The V segment lost 0 bases and the J segment 1 base; nucleotides outside the gene matches: 10. Germline V gene lookup returns CDR1 SGDLS and CDR2 YYNGEE. The CDR3 totals 18 residues. Together with reference TRBV9 and TRBJ2-3, the CDR3 gives the full variable domain: DSGVTQTPKHLITATGQRVTLRCSPRSGDLSVYWYQQSLDQGLQFLIQYYNGEERAKGNILERFSAQQFPDLHSELNLSSLELGDSALYFCASSVANGTSSRTDTQYFGPGTRLTVL.

This chain joins TRBV7-2 and TRBJ2-7; TRBD2 aligns across 12 bases. CDR3 length: 17 amino acids. With V trimmed by 1 base and J by 6 bases, 10 bases remained unmatched. The germline CDR1 and CDR2 sequences are SGHTA and FQGNSA. CDR3 amino acids: CASSLVGLGLAGREQYF. CDR3 bases: TGTGCCAGCAGCTTAGTCGGATTGGGACTAGCGGGTCGCGAGCAGTACTTC.

This clone was detected only once. The chain uses TRBV5-1 and TRBJ1-1; TRBD1 matches 9 bases. The CDR3 is 14 residues long. The V gene's germline CDR1 is SGHRS and CDR2 YFSETQ. V dropped 4 bases and J dropped 5; count of bases not matched to a gene: 6. The CDR3 sequence: CASSLTGGRTEAFF. The CDR3 DNA reads as TGCGCCAGCAGCCTCACAGGGGGCAGGACTGAAGCTTTCTTT. Full variable domain (rest looked up from reference TRBV5-1 and TRBJ1-1): KAGVTQTPRYLIKTRGQQVTLSCSPISGHRSVSWYQQTPGQGLQFLFEYFSETQRNKGNFPGRFSGRQFSNSRSEMNVSTLELGDSALYLCASSLTGGRTEAFFGQGTRLTVV.

The rearrangement joins TRBV9 to TRBJ1-1; no reliable D call. The germline gives CDR1 SGDLS, CDR2 YYNGEE. CDR3 length: 13 residues. Trimming took 1 base from V and 0 from J, leaving 4 bases between them. In DNA form, the CDR3 reads TGTGCCAGCAGCGTACAGGTGAACACTGAAGCTTTCTTT. Translation: CASSVQVNTEAFF.

The chain couples TRBV18 to TRBJ2-1, with 8 positions matching TRBD2. This CDR3 spans 15 amino acids. Germline trimming cut 5 bases from V and 0 bases from J; bases unmatched to any gene: 3. Germline CDR1 KGHSH, CDR2 LQKENI. CDR3 nucleotides: TGTGCCAGCTCAGACGGGGGGGCCTCCTACAATGAGCAGTTCTTC. It codes for CASSDGGASYNEQFF.